These 5 T cell receptor beta chains originate from one sample sequenced in a study of blood T cell repertoires in COVID-19. The data were produced by immunoSEQ multiplex PCR, yet TCRdb's version contains in-frame clones alone and is incomplete. The profile shows roughly 84,000 clones, about 71% of them singletons. Sequenced sample: peripheral blood. These receptor sequences come from a woman in her forties or fifties with acute or convalescent COVID-19.

This clone was seen only a few times. The rearrangement joins TRBV3-1 (or the pseudogene TRBV3-2) to TRBJ1-2, with a weak D call TRBD1 (6 bases). V lost 0 bases to trimming and J lost 7 bases, with 12 bases between them. Germline V gene lookup returns CDR1 LGHDT and CDR2 YNNKEL (reference sequence). This CDR3 has 14 amino acids. The CDR3 is CASSQESGGIGYTF. CDR3 DNA sequence: TGTGCCAGCAGCCAAGAGTCGGGGGGCATTGGCTACACCTTC.

V and J are TRBV19 and TRBJ2-7; D is uncertain. Germline CDR1 reads LNHDA; CDR2 reads SQIVND (reference sequence). Trimming left V 3 bases short and J 6 bases short, with 12 bases between. The CDR3 extends over 13 amino acids. CDR3 DNA sequence: TGTGCCAGTAGTATGGCCCCATCTCGCGAGCAGTACTTC. This gives the protein CASSMAPSREQYF.

The chain couples TRBV7-2 to TRBJ2-7; 9 nucleotides match TRBD2. The V gene's germline CDR1 is SGHTA and CDR2 FQGNSA. V was pared by 5 bases and J by 5 bases, with 7 bases of the junction left unmatched. CDR3 size: 14 residues. The DNA of the CDR3 is TGTGCCAGCAGCCCCGGGACTAGCTTCCACGAGCAGTACTTC. Encoded protein: CASSPGTSFHEQYF.

The chain joins TRBV9 to TRBJ2-3; D not certain. CDR3 size: 14 residues. Trimming took 0 bases from V and 2 from J, leaving 7 bases between them. The germline V gene has CDR1 SGDLS and CDR2 YYNGEE. The CDR3 nucleotides are TGTGCCAGCAGCGTAGATCTAGACACAGATACGCAGTATTTT. Translation gives CASSVDLDTDTQYF. The complete variable domain, with remaining parts taken from reference TRBV9 and TRBJ2-3, reads DSGVTQTPKHLITATGQRVTLRCSPRSGDLSVYWYQQSLDQGLQFLIQYYNGEERAKGNILERFSAQQFPDLHSELNLSSLELGDSALYFCASSVDLDTDTQYFGPGTRLTVL.

V usage is TRBV28 and J usage is TRBJ1-1, with a tentative D call TRBD1 (6 bases). CDR3 length: 14 amino acids. The V gene's germline CDR1 is MDHEN and CDR2 SYDVKM. The germline V and J ends were trimmed by 1 base and 1 base, with 7 bases remaining between them. The CDR3 sequence is CASSLSRGNTEAFF. CDR3 in DNA: TGTGCCAGCAGTTTATCCAGGGGGAACACTGAAGCTTTCTTT.